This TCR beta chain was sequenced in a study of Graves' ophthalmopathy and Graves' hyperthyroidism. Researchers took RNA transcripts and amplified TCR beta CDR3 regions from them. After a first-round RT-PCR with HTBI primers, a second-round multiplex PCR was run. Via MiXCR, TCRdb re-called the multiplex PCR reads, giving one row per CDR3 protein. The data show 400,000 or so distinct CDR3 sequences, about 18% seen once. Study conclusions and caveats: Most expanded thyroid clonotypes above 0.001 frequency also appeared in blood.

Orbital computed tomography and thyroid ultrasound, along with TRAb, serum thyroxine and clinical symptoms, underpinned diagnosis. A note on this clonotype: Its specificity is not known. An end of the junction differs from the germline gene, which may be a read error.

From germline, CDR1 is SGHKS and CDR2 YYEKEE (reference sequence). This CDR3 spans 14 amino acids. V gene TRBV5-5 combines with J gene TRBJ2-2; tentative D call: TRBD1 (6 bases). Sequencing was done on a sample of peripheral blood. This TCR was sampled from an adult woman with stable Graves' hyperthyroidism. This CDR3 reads CACSWTANTGELFF. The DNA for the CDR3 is TGTGCCTGCAGCTGGACAGCGAACACCGGGGAGCTGTTTTTT.